The 26 T cell receptor beta chains presented below share a single source sample, sequenced in a study of T cell changes during pregnancy in multiple sclerosis. Sequencing used immunoSEQ multiplex PCR; TCRdb keeps in-frame clones, though not all of them. Here the sample spans more than 35,000 clones, just over 90% being singletons. Sequences were derived from CD4+ T cells from peripheral blood mononuclear cells, sampled in the third trimester of pregnancy. The receptors originated from a female donor in good health, enrolled as a control in a pregnancy study.

The chain employs TRBV2 and TRBJ1-3; D might be TRBD1 (5 bases). The length of the CDR3 is 12 residues. V was cut by 9 bases and J by 4 bases, with 10 bases left in between. Germline V lookup: CDR1 SNHLY, CDR2 FYNNEI. CDR3 DNA: TGTGCCAGAGCAGGGTTCGGAAACACCATATATTTT. Translation gives CARAGFGNTIYF. Drawing the rest from reference TRBV2 and TRBJ1-3, the complete variable domain is EPEVTQTPSHQVTQMGQEVILRCVPISNHLYFYWYRQILGQKVEFLVSFYNNEISEKSEIFDDQFSVERPDGSNFTLKIRSTKLEDSAMYFCARAGFGNTIYFGEGSWLTVV.

This sequence joins TRBV10-3 and TRBJ1-5; tentative D call: TRBD1 (6 bases). CDR1 and CDR2 (germline): ENHRY, SYGVKD. This CDR3 spans 13 amino acids. V dropped 4 bases and J dropped 8 bases, with 12 bases sitting between them. In DNA, the CDR3 is TGTGCCATCAGTGGACAGGTTCTAAAGCCCCAGCATTTT. Protein: CAISGQVLKPQHF.

The chain is built from TRBV5-1 and TRBJ2-3, with 10 bases identical to TRBD2. From germline, CDR1 is SGHRS and CDR2 YFSETQ. V trimming: 1 base; J trimming: 2 bases; junction bases outside the gene matches: 4. The CDR3 is 16 amino acids. CDR3 DNA sequence: TGCGCCAGCAGCTTGCCCCTAGCGGGAGACACAGATACGCAGTATTTT. It is translated as CASSLPLAGDTDTQYF.

V and J are TRBV5-1 and TRBJ1-1, with TRBD1 as a possible D gene (6 bases). The germline V gene has CDR1 SGHRS and CDR2 YFSETQ. The CDR3 is 13 residues long. With 7 bases removed from V and 5 bases from J, the gap between germline ends came to 15 bases. CDR3 sequence (DNA): TGCGCCAGCGCACAGGGTTTTGGGACTGAAGCTTTCTTT. Its protein is CASAQGFGTEAFF.

CDR3 sequence reads: CASSVGGGGDYGYTF. Written as DNA, the CDR3 is TGTGCCAGCAGCGTAGGCGGAGGCGGGGACTATGGCTACACCTTC. The chain uses TRBV9 and TRBJ1-2; D is undetermined. The V end was cut by 0 bases, the J end by 3 bases, with 12 bases between. CDR3 length: 15 residues. Germline V gene sequence: CDR1 SGDLS, CDR2 YYNGEE.

This clone was recorded only once. This chain joins TRBV28 and TRBJ2-5, with 9 bases identical to TRBD1. The CDR3 contains 15 residues. Trimming took 5 bases from V and 5 from J; bases not matched to a gene: 9. Germline V gene data show CDR1 as MDHEN and CDR2 as SYDVKM. CDR3 region: CASSQPGQGMETQYF. CDR3 sequence (DNA): TGTGCCAGCAGTCAACCGGGACAGGGCATGGAGACCCAGTACTTC.

Only one count was recorded for this clone. V usage is TRBV30 and J usage is TRBJ2-7; 7 bases match TRBD1. This CDR3 comprises 11 residues. CDR1 and CDR2 (germline): GTSNPN, SVGIG (reference sequence). Germline trimming cut 8 bases from V and 3 bases from J; bases unmatched to any gene: 4. In nucleotides, the CDR3 is TGTGCCGGGGGACAGATCTACGAGCAGTACTTC. Residues: CAGGQIYEQYF.

This chain uses TRBV7-2 with TRBJ1-2; 8 bases agree with TRBD1. CDR1 is SGHTA and CDR2 is FQGNSA in the germline V gene. This CDR3 has 13 amino acids. J lost 4 bases, V lost 8 bases, and 6 bases had no gene match. CDR3 coding DNA: TGTGCCAGCGGGGACAGGCCGGCCTATGGCTACACCTTC. Protein: CASGDRPAYGYTF.

V is TRBV6-1 and J is TRBJ1-2; D is possibly TRBD1 (5 bases). Between the trimmed V and J ends, which lost 6 bases and 0 bases, there was a span of 14 bases. Germline-derived CDR1 and CDR2 are MNHNS and SASEGT. The CDR3 contains 15 residues. The CDR3, as DNA: TGTGCCAGCAGCCTGGACACCACCTCTAACTATGGCTACACCTTC. It encodes CASSLDTTSNYGYTF.

The rearrangement links TRBV11-2 to TRBJ2-5; TRBD2 is a possible D gene (7 bases). Trimming stripped 5 bases from V and 7 bases from J, with 20 bases between. The CDR3 totals 15 residues. The germline V gene encodes CDR1 SGHAT and CDR2 FQNNGV. The CDR3 loop is CASSPWRGGEGTQYF. CDR3 DNA: TGTGCCAGCAGCCCCTGGAGGGGGGGAGAGGGGACCCAGTACTTC.

The rearrangement links TRBV5-1 to TRBJ1-2; perhaps TRBD1 as D (5 bases). The germline CDR1 and CDR2 sequences are SGHRS and YFSETQ. V lost 4 bases to trimming and J lost 2 bases, with 9 bases between them. The CDR3 runs 13 residues. CDR3 DNA: TGCGCCAGCAGCCCCAGACAGAACTATGGCTACACCTTC. Amino acids: CASSPRQNYGYTF.

As regards this clone: Other nucleotide sequences from this sample produce the same CDR3. V gene TRBV6-5 combines with J gene TRBJ1-1, with TRBD1 as a possible D gene (5 bases). Germline V gene data show CDR1 as MNHEY and CDR2 as SVGAGI. V shed 3 bases and J shed 0 bases, with 8 bases lying between them. CDR3 size: 14 residues. The CDR3 loop reads CASSYRGLNTEAFF. Written as DNA, the CDR3 is TGTGCCAGCAGTTATCGGGGGTTGAACACTGAAGCTTTCTTT.

The chain carries TRBV19 and TRBJ2-5; 8 bases line up with TRBD1. Trimming cost V 3 bases and J 4 bases; bases outside gene matches: 10. The CDR3 consists of 16 residues. The germline CDR1 and CDR2 sequences are LNHDA and SQIVND (reference sequence). Here the CDR3 reads CASSIGSGQGRETQYF. DNA for the CDR3: TGTGCCAGTAGTATTGGTTCTGGACAGGGTAGAGAGACCCAGTACTTC.

This clone was detected a few times. The rearrangement links TRBV28 to TRBJ1-2; 8 bases are shared with TRBD1. The CDR3 loop spans 12 amino acids. The germline V gene encodes CDR1 MDHEN and CDR2 SYDVKM. After removal of 8 bases from V and 4 bases from J, the junction contained 3 bases not matched to a gene. This chain's CDR3 is CASWTGSYGYTF. CDR3 coding DNA: TGTGCCAGCTGGACAGGGAGCTATGGCTACACCTTC.

The chain is built from TRBV4-1 and TRBJ2-2, with TRBD1 matching over 8 bases. The CDR3 has 15 residues. Germline V gives CDR1 MGHRA, CDR2 YSYEKL. J was trimmed by 6 bases and V by 2 bases; bases with no gene match: 5. CDR3 in amino acids: CASSQLDRGPGELFF. For the CDR3, the DNA is TGCGCCAGCAGCCAACTAGACAGGGGCCCCGGGGAGCTGTTTTTT.

V usage is TRBV2 and J usage is TRBJ1-6; TRBD1 is a possible D gene (5 bases). The CDR3 length is 14 residues. V lost 6 bases and J 10 bases, leaving 16 bases between the germline ends. From germline, CDR1 is SNHLY and CDR2 FYNNEI. Here the CDR3 reads CASSPGRGRSPLHF. CDR3 nucleotides: TGTGCCAGCAGCCCCGGGCGGGGGAGATCACCCCTCCACTTT.

This sequence joins TRBV25-1 and TRBJ1-1; unclear D gene. In germline, CDR1 is MGHDK, CDR2 SYGVNS. The length of the CDR3 is 15 residues. V was trimmed by 5 bases and J by 5 bases, leaving 18 bases between them. The CDR3 DNA reads TGTGCCAGCAGTCTTCCCGGCCCCCCGGGGACTGAAGCTTTCTTT. It encodes CASSLPGPPGTEAFF.

This chain uses TRBV10-3 with TRBJ1-1; the match to TRBD1 covers 7 bases. This CDR3 has 14 amino acids. The germline V gene has CDR1 ENHRY and CDR2 SYGVKD. The V and J ends lost 4 bases and 1 base, in that order; junction bases with no gene match: 3. Written as DNA, the CDR3 is TGTGCCATCAGTGGGGGACAGAAGAACACTGAAGCTTTCTTT. As protein: CAISGGQKNTEAFF.

V usage is TRBV10-1 and J usage is TRBJ2-7; 8 bases line up with TRBD1. This CDR3 has 14 residues. CDR1 and CDR2 (germline): WNHNN, SYGVQD (reference sequence). J was trimmed by 1 base and V by 7 bases; bases with no gene match: 6. The CDR3: CASTSTGVSYEQYF. DNA of the CDR3: TGCGCCAGCACATCGACAGGGGTATCCTACGAGCAGTACTTC.

The gene calls are TRBV7-2 and TRBJ2-7; a weak D match, TRBD1 (6 bases). CDR3 length: 13 amino acids. V lost 0 bases to trimming and J lost 6 bases, with 9 bases between them. Germline V CDR1 and CDR2: SGHTA, FQGNSA. The CDR3 protein is CASSLAGAAEQYF. For the CDR3, the DNA is TGTGCCAGCAGCTTAGCGGGGGCAGCCGAGCAGTACTTC.

The chain joins TRBV14 to TRBJ1-1; unclear D gene. The ends were cut back, 4 bases at V and 0 bases at J, with 12 bases in the middle. The V gene's germline CDR1 is SGHDN and CDR2 FVKESK. The CDR3 extends over 15 amino acids. CDR3 residues: CASSRRTGLNTEAFF. In DNA form, the CDR3 reads TGTGCCAGCAGCCGACGGACGGGGTTGAACACTGAAGCTTTCTTT.

This clone was observed a few times. The CDR3 bases are TGCAGCGTTGAATTGTGGGCGGGAGGGCCGCTAGTGGATGCTTCCTACGAGCAGTACTTC. Its translation is CSVELWAGGPLVDASYEQYF. This chain uses TRBV29-1 with TRBJ2-7, with 9 bases identical to TRBD2. Trimming removed 2 bases from V and 1 base from J; junction bases left unmatched: 21. This CDR3 comprises 20 residues. Per the germline V gene, CDR1 is SQVTM and CDR2 is ANQGSEA.

V is TRBV7-9 and J is TRBJ2-4; no clear D. CDR1 SEHNR and CDR2 FQNEAQ come from the germline V gene (reference sequence). Between the trimmed V and J ends, which lost 4 bases and 8 bases, there was a span of 9 bases. This CDR3 has 12 amino acids. For the CDR3, the DNA is TGTGCCAGCAGCTCCCACTTTCACATTCAGTACTTC. Protein: CASSSHFHIQYF. The whole variable domain, filled in from reference TRBV7-9 and TRBJ2-4, reads DTGVSQNPRHKITKRGQNVTFRCDPISEHNRLYWYRQTLGQGPEFLTYFQNEAQLEKSRLLSDRFSAERPKGSFSTLEIQRTEQGDSAMYLCASSSHFHIQYFGAGTRLSVL.

The V gene is TRBV4-1, the J gene TRBJ2-4; 11 bases align to TRBD1. V lost 3 bases and J lost 1; bases outside the gene matches: 14. There are 20 residues in the CDR3. From germline, CDR1 is MGHRA and CDR2 YSYEKL. CDR3 amino acids: CASSQDPRTGGVRAKNIQYF. DNA of the CDR3: TGCGCCAGCAGCCAGGATCCACGGACAGGGGGCGTCAGGGCCAAAAACATTCAGTACTTC.

This clone was seen more than once but under ten times. The DNA of the CDR3 is TGTGCCAGCAGCCAAGATAGGGGAGGGGACACTGAAGCTTTCTTT. Translated, it gives CASSQDRGGDTEAFF. V is TRBV4-2 and J is TRBJ1-1; a possible D gene is TRBD1 (5 bases). The CDR3 is 15 amino acids. CDR1 and CDR2 (germline): LGHNA, YNFKEQ. V lost 0 bases to trimming and J lost 3 bases, with 11 bases between them.

Here the CDR3 DNA reads TGTGCCAGCAGCCAGACAGGGGGTCCTAACTATGGCTACACCTTC. Protein sequence: CASSQTGGPNYGYTF. This sequence joins TRBV7-2 and TRBJ1-2; 9 nucleotides line up with TRBD1. With V trimmed by 5 bases and J by 0 bases, 4 bases remained unmatched. The CDR3 loop spans 15 amino acids. CDR1 is SGHTA, CDR2 FQGNSA, per germline.